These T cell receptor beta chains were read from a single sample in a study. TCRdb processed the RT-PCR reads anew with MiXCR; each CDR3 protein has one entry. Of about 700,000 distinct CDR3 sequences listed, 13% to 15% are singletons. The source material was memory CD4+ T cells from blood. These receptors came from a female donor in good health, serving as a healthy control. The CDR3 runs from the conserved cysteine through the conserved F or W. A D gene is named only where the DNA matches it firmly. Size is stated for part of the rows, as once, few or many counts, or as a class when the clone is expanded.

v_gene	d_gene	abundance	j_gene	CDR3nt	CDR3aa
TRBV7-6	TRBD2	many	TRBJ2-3	TGTGCCAGCAGGTTACAGGGACTAGACACAGATACGCAGTATTTT	CASRLQGLDTDTQYF
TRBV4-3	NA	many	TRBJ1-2	TGCGCCAGCAGCCGCGGGGTCTATGGCTACACCTTC	CASSRGVYGYTF
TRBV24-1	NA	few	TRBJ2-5	TGTGCCACCAGTGATCCCCTGGGGGGCCAGTACTTC	CATSDPLGGQYF
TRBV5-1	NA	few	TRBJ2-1	TGCGCCAGCAGCTCCGGGCCCCAAGGGGAGCAGTTCTTC	CASSSGPQGEQFF
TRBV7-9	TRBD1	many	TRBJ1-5	TGTGCCAGCAGTACCACAGGGGGCAGCGGCAATCAGCCCCAGCATTTT	CASSTTGGSGNQPQHF
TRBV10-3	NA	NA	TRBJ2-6	TGTGCCATCAGTGAGTCGGGGGCGAGCTCTGGGGCCAACGTCCTGACTTTC	CAISESGASSGANVLTF
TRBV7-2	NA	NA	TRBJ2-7	TGTGCCAGCAGCTTAAGTCCGGGGACAACACCCATGAACGAGCAGTACTTC	CASSLSPGTTPMNEQYF
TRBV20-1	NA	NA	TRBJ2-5	TGCAGTGCCTGGACCGGGACGGAACAAGAGACCCAGTACTTC	CSAWTGTEQETQYF
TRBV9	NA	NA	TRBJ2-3	TGTGCCAGCAGCCCCGGGACGGCGGCAGATACGCAGTATTTT	CASSPGTAADTQYF
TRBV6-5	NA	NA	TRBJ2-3	TGTGCCAGCAGTTACTCGAAGGGGGGACGACCGGGCACAGATACGCAGTATTTT	CASSYSKGGRPGTDTQYF
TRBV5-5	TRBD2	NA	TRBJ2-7	TGTGCCAGCAGCACGACTAGCGGGCAGTCCTACGAGCAGTACTTC	CASSTTSGQSYEQYF
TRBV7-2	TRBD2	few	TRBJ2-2	TGTGCCAGCAGCTTAGCCCGGGGGGAAAACACCGGGGAGCTGTTTTTT	CASSLARGENTGELFF
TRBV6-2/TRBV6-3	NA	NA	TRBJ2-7	TGTGCCAGCAGTTACTCGACGGGGGCCGTTAGGCAGTACTTC	CASSYSTGAVRQYF
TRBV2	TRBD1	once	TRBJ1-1	TGTGCCAGCACCGATAGGGACAGATCTGAAGCTTTCTTT	CASTDRDRSEAFF
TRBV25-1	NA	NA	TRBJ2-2	TGTGCCAGCACCCGGCCCCTCACCGGGGAGCTGTTTTTT	CASTRPLTGELFF
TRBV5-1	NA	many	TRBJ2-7	TGCGCCAGCAGCTTGAGAACGGCCCAAAACGAGCAGTACTTC	CASSLRTAQNEQYF
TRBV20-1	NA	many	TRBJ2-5	TGCAGTGCTAGATTCTCGGTCCAAGAGACCCAGTACTTC	CSARFSVQETQYF
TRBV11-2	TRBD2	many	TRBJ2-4	TGTGCCAGCAGCTTAGACCCGGGACTAGCCTCAGCCAAAAACATTCAGTACTTC	CASSLDPGLASAKNIQYF
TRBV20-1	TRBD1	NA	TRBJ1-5	TGCAGTGCTAGAGAACACCCGACAGGGAAGAAGGAGCCCCAGCATTTT	CSAREHPTGKKEPQHF
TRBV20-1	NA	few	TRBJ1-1	TGCAGTGCTAGCCTCAGGAACACTGAAGCTTTCTTT	CSASLRNTEAFF
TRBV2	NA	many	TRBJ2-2	TGTGCCAGCAGTGAAGGAGTTCCAAGCACCGGGGAGCTGTTTTTT	CASSEGVPSTGELFF
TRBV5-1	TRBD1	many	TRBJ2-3	TGCGCCAGCAGCGTAAGACAGGGGGATACAGATACGCAGTATTTT	CASSVRQGDTDTQYF
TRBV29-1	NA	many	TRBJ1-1	TGCAGCGTTGATGCGGCTACCGAAGCTTTCTTT	CSVDAATEAFF
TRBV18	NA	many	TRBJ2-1	TGTGCCAGCTCACCGATACACGGGGCCCACAATGAGCAGTTCTTC	CASSPIHGAHNEQFF
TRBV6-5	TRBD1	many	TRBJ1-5	TGTGCCAGCAGACAGGGACAGGGTAGCAATCAGCCCCAGCATTTT	CASRQGQGSNQPQHF
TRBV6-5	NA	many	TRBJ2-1	TGTGCCAGCAGTTACTCGTCTGCGGGTCGCTTTCAGTCACAGTTCTTC	CASSYSSAGRFQSQFF
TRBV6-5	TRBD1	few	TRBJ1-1	TGTGCCAGCAGTTACTCGTTCCGGGACAGGGGGAACACTGAAGCTTTCTTT	CASSYSFRDRGNTEAFF
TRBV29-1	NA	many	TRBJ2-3	TGCAGCGTTGACGAGGGCGCAGATACGCAGTATTTT	CSVDEGADTQYF
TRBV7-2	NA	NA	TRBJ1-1	TGTGCCAGCAGCTCCCCTCCCCATTTGGAAGCTTTCTTT	CASSSPPHLEAFF
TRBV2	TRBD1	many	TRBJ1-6	TGTGCCAGCAGGACCGGGACAGGCCGATCACCCCTCCACTTT	CASRTGTGRSPLHF
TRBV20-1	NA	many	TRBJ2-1	TGCAGTGCTAGAGATCTTGAAGGGAAGAATGAGCAGTTCTTC	CSARDLEGKNEQFF
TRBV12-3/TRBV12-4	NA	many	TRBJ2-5	TGTGCCAGCAGCACCCTAGAGACCCAGTACTTC	CASSTLETQYF
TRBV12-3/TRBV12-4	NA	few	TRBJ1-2	TGTGCCAGCAGGCCGGGACCCTCCTATGGCTACACCTTC	CASRPGPSYGYTF
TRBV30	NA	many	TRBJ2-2	TGTGCCTGGAGTGTCTACGCTTTGGGTTATAACGGGGAGCTGTTTTTT	CAWSVYALGYNGELFF
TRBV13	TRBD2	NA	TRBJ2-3	TGTGCCAGCAGCCCCCAGGGAGGGAGCACAGATACGCAGTATTTT	CASSPQGGSTDTQYF
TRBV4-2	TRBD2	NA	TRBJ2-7	TGTGCCAGCAGCCAAGCCATTGCGACTAGCGGGAGGTCCTCTTACGAGCAGTACTTC	CASSQAIATSGRSSYEQYF
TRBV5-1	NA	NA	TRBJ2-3	TGCGCCAGCAGCTTGAACAGGGTTGTAGATACGCAGTATTTT	CASSLNRVVDTQYF
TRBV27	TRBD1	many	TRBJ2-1	TGTGCCAGCCGACCGGACAGGGCCTCCTACAATGAGCAGTTCTTC	CASRPDRASYNEQFF
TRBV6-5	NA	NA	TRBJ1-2	TGTGCCAGCAGTGAGGGCACCTCTACTCCCTATGGCTACACCTTC	CASSEGTSTPYGYTF
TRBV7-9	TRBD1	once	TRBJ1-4	TGTGCCAGCAGCTCCTCCGGGACAGGGACTGAGAAACTGTTTTTT	CASSSSGTGTEKLFF
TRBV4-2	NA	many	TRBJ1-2	TGTGCCAGCAGCCAAGAAAAGAGGGGTAACTATGGCTACACCTTC	CASSQEKRGNYGYTF
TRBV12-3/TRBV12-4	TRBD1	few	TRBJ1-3	TGTGCCAGCAGTGCCCAGGGGGCCCTCTCTGGAAACACCATATATTTT	CASSAQGALSGNTIYF
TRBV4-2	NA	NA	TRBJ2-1	TGTGCCAGCAGCCACCGCTGGGGGGAGAGCTCCTACAATGAGCAGTTCTTC	CASSHRWGESSYNEQFF
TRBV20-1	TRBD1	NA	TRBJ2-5	TGCAGTGCTAGGTCCGGGACAGGGGTAGGGGAGACCCAGTACTTC	CSARSGTGVGETQYF
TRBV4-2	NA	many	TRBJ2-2	TGTGCCAGCAGCCTCAAGGCGGGCGACACCGAGCTGTTTTTT	CASSLKAGDTELFF
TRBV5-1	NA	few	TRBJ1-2	TGCGCCAGCAGCTTGGCCCAGGCTAACTATGGCTACACCTTC	CASSLAQANYGYTF
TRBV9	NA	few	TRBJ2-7	TGTGCCAGCAGCGTAGGGGTCAGGGATGTCGAGCAGTACTTC	CASSVGVRDVEQYF
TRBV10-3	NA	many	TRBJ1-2	TGTGCCATCAGTGATCACGGTGGGGGAGACTATGGCTACACCTTC	CAISDHGGGDYGYTF